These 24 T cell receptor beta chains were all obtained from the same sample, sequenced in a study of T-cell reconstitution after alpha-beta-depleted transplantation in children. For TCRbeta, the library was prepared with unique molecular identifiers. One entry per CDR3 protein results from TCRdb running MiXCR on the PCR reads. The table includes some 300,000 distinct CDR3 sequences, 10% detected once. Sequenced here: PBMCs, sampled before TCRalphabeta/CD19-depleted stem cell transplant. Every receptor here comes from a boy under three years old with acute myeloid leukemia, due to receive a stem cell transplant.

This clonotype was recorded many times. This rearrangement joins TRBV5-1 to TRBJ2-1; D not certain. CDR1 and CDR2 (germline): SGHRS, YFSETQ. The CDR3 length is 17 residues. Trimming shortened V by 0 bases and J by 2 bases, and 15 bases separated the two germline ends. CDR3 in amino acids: CASSLGILLNPYNEQFF. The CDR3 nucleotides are TGCGCCAGCAGCTTGGGAATCCTCTTAAACCCCTACAATGAGCAGTTCTTC.

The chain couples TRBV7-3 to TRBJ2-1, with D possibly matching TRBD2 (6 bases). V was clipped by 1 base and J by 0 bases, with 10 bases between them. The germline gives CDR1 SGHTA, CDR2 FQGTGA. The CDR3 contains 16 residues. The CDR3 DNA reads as TGTGCCAGCAGCTTAAATCAGCGGGCCTCCTACAATGAGCAGTTCTTC. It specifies CASSLNQRASYNEQFF. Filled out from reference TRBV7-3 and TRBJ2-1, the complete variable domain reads GAGVSQTPSNKVTEKGKYVELRCDPISGHTALYWYRQSLGQGPEFLIYFQGTGAADDSGLPNDRFFAVRPEGSVSTLKIQRTERGDSAVYLCASSLNQRASYNEQFFGPGTRLTVL.

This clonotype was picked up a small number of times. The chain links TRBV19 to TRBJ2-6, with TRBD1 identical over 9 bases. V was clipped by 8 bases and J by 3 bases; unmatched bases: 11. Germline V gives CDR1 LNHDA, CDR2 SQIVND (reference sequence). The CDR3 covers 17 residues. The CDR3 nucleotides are TGTGCCAGTCAACTGGGACAGGGCATATATGGGGCCAACGTCCTGACTTTC. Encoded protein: CASQLGQGIYGANVLTF.

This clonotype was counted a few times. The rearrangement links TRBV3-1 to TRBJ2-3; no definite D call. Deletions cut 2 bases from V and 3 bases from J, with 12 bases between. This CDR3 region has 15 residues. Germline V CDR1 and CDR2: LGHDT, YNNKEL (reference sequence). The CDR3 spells CASSQITLGTDTQYF. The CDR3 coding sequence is TGTGCCAGCAGCCAAATTACCCTAGGTACAGATACGCAGTATTTT.

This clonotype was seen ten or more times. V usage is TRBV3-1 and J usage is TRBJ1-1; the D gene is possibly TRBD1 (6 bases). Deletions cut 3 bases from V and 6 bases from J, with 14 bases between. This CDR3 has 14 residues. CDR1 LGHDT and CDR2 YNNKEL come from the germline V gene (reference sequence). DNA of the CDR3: TGTGCCAGCAGCCATCGTGGGGGGCAACCTGAAGCTTTCTTT. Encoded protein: CASSHRGGQPEAFF.

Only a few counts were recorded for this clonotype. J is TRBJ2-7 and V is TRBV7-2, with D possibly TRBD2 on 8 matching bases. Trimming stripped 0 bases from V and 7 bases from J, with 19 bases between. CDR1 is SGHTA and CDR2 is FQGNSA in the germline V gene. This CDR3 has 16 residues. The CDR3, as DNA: TGTGCCAGCAGCTTAGCAGGGTCGGGAGGGGGCCTAGAGCAGTACTTC. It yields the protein CASSLAGSGGGLEQYF.

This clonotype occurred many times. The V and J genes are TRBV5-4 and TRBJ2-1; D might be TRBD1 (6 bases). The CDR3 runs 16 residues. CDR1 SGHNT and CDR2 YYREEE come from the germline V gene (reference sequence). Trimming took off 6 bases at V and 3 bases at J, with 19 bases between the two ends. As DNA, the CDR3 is TGTGCCAGCACCAAGGGGGTAAGCCTCGACTACAATGAGCAGTTCTTC. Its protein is CASTKGVSLDYNEQFF.

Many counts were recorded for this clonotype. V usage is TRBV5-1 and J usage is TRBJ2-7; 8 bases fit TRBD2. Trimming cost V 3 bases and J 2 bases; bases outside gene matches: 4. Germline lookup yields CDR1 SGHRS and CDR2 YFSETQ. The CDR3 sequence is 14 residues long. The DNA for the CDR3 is TGCGCCAGCAGCTCCGGGACTAGAGCCTACGAGCAGTACTTC. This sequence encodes CASSSGTRAYEQYF.

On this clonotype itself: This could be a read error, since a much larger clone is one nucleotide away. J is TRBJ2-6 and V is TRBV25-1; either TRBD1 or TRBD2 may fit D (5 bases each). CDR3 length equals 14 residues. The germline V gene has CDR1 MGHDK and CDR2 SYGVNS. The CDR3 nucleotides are TGTGCCAGCAGTGAGGGTACCGGGGCCTACGTCCTGACTTTC. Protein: CASSEGTGAYVLTF.

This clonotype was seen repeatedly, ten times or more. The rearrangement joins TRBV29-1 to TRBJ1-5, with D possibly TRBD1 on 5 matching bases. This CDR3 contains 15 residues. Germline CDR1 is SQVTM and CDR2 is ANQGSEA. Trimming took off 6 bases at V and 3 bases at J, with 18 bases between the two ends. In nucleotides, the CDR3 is TGCAGCGTGACCCTTGGGGGGGACCTCAATCAGCCCCAGCATTTT. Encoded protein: CSVTLGGDLNQPQHF.

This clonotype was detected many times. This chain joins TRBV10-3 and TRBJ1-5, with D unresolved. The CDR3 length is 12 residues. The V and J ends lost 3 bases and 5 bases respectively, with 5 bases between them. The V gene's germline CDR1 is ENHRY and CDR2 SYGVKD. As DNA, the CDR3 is TGTGCCATCAGTGACGGACATCAGCCCCAGCATTTT. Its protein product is CAISDGHQPQHF.

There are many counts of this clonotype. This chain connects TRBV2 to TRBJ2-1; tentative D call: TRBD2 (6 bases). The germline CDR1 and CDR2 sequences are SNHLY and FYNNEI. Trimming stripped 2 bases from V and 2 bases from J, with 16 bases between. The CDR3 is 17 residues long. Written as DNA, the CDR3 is TGTGCCAGCAGTGAACAGCGTTGGACTAAGGCCTACAATGAGCAGTTCTTC. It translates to CASSEQRWTKAYNEQFF.

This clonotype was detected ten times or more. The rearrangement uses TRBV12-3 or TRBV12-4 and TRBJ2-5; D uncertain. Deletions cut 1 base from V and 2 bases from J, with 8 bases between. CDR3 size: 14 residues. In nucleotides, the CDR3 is TGTGCCAGCAGTTTAGTGACACTTCAAGAGACCCAGTACTTC. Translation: CASSLVTLQETQYF.

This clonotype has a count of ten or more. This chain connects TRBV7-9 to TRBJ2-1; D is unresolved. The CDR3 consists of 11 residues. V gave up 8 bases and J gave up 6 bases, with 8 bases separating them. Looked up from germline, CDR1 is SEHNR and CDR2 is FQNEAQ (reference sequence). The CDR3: CASPEVNEQFF. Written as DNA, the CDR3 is TGTGCCAGCCCGGAAGTCAATGAGCAGTTCTTC.

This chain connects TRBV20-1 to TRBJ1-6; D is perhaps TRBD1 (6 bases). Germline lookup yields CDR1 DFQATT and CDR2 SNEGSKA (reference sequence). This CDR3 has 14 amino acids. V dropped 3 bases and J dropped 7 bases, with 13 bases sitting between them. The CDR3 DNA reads TGCAGTGCTAGGCAGGGGTCATCGAATTCACCCCTCCACTTT. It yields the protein CSARQGSSNSPLHF.

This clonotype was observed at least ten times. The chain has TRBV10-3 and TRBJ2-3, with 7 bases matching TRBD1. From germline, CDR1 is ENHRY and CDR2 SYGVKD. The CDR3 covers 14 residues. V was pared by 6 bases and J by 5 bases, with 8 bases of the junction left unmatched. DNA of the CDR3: TGTGCCATCAGGTTGACAGGGTGGGAAGATACGCAGTATTTT. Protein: CAIRLTGWEDTQYF.

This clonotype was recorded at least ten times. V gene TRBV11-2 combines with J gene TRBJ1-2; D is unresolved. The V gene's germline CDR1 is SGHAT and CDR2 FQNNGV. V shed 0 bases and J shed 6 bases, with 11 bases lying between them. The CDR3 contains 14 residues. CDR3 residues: CASSLDSTVNGYTF. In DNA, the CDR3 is TGTGCCAGCAGCTTAGATAGCACAGTGAATGGCTACACCTTC.

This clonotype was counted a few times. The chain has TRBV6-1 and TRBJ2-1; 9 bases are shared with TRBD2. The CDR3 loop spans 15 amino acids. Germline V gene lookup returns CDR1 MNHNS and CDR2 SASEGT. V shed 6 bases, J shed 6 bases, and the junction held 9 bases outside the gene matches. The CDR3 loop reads CASSPPRLAVNEQFF. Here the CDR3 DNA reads TGTGCCAGCAGCCCACCCAGACTAGCGGTCAATGAGCAGTTCTTC.

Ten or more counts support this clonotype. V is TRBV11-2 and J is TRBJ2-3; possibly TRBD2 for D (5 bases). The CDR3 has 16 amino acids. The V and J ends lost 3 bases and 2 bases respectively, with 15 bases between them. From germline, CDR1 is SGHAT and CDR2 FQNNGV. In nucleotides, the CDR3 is TGTGCCAGCAGCTTTTCCCCGCGGGCCTCCACAGATACGCAGTATTTT. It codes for CASSFSPRASTDTQYF.

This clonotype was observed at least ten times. This CDR3 is CASSYGGVTYEQYF. The CDR3 DNA reads TGTGCCAGCAGCTACGGGGGGGTCACCTACGAGCAGTACTTC. The rearrangement joins TRBV5-4 to TRBJ2-7; TRBD2 aligns across 8 bases. V lost 3 bases and J lost 2; bases outside the gene matches: 4. Germline-derived CDR1 and CDR2 are SGHNT and YYREEE (reference sequence). This CDR3 has 14 amino acids.

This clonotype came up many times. CDR3 bases: TGTGCCAGCAGCCGGTACCAAGAGACCCAGTACTTC. Protein: CASSRYQETQYF. The rearrangement uses TRBV6-2 or TRBV6-3 and TRBJ2-5; D remains unclear. The V and J ends lost 6 bases and 0 bases respectively, with 5 bases between them. This CDR3 has 12 amino acids. The germline gives CDR1 MNHEY, CDR2 SVGEGT.

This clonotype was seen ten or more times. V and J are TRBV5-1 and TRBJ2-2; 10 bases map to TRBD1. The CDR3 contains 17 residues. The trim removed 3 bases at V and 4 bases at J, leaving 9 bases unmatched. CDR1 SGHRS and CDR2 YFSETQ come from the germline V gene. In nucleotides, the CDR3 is TGCGCCAGCAGCTCCGGGACAGGGGCGCGGTTCACCGGGGAGCTGTTTTTT. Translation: CASSSGTGARFTGELFF.

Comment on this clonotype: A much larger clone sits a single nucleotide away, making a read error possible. The CDR3 DNA sequence: TGTGCCAGCAAAAATACGGGGAACCCTGAAGCTTTCTTT. Its protein product is CASKNTGNPEAFF. This chain joins TRBV6-2 or TRBV6-3 and TRBJ1-1; D not certain. CDR1 and CDR2 (germline): MNHEY, SVGEGT. The CDR3 sequence is 13 residues long.

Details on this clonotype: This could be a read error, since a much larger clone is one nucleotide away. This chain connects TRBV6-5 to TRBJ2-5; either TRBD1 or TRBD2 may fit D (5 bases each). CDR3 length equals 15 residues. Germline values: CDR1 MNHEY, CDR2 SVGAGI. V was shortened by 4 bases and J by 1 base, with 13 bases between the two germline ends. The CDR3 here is CASSFVQGVQETQYF. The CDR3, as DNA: TGTGCCAGCAGTTTCGTTCAGGGAGTCCAAGAGACCCAGTACTTC.